This T cell receptor beta chain derives from a study of blood T cell repertoires in COVID-19. At the level of the study: T cells, B-cell-depleted T cells, or PBMCs supplied cDNA or gDNA.

Here immunoSEQ multiplex PCR was the method, and the copy in TCRdb shows in-frame clones only, minus some. The table has more than 200,000 clones, around 84% seen once. Regarding this clone: Other DNA variants within this sample encode the same CDR3.

V gave up 2 bases and J gave up 4 bases, with 6 bases separating them. The germline CDR1 and CDR2 sequences are SGHRS and YFSETQ. The CDR3 is 12 amino acids. The clonotype comes from a woman aged 60-75 years with COVID-19, enrolled during active disease. This chain uses TRBV5-1 with TRBJ1-1; D remains unclear. Sequenced material: peripheral blood. This chain's CDR3 is CASSLTGTEAFF. CDR3 sequence (DNA): TGCGCCAGCAGCTTAACGGGCACTGAAGCTTTCTTT.